These T cell receptor beta chains were read from a single sample in a study of CD8+CD57+ T cells in acquired aplastic anemia. TCRdb passed the reads through MiXCR, listing each CDR3 protein once. Of approximately 190,000 distinct CDR3 sequences detected, approximately 48% appear once; the ten largest clones hold about 9.7%. Sequenced sample: sorted CD4+, CD8+, or CD8+CD57+ T cells (not recorded which) from PBMCs. The source of these receptors is a human donor with aplastic anemia. Both conserved end residues are part of each CDR3. Each record gives: D gene, J gene, V gene, clone size, CDR3 protein, CDR3 DNA. The D gene is left open where the match is weak. Rows may omit the clone size; those that give it use once, few, many or a size class.

TRBD1 TRBJ2-3 TRBV24-1 NA CATSDLGQGRPDTQYF TGTGCCACCAGTGACCTGGGACAGGGGAGGCCAGATACGCAGTATTTT
NA TRBJ1-5 TRBV20-1 NA CSAQIPNRPQHF TGCAGTGCTCAGATTCCGAATCGGCCCCAGCATTTT
NA TRBJ2-1 TRBV24-1 few CATSARDSSYNEQFF TGTGCCACCAGTGCTAGAGACAGCTCCTACAATGAGCAGTTCTTC
NA TRBJ2-3 TRBV24-1 NA CATSSPSAGGTQYF TGTGCCACCAGTAGCCCGAGCGCGGGCGGTACGCAGTATTTT
TRBD1 TRBJ2-5 TRBV7-7 NA CASSLGPQGAETQYF TGTGCTAGCAGCTTGGGTCCGCAGGGGGCAGAGACCCAGTACTTC
TRBD2 TRBJ2-1 TRBV29-1 NA CSVRLAQSQFF TGCAGCGTTCGACTAGCCCAAAGTCAGTTCTTC
NA TRBJ2-7 TRBV15 many CATSARDFYHEQYF TGTGCCACCAGCGCCCGGGACTTTTACCACGAGCAGTACTTC
NA TRBJ2-3 TRBV20-1 many CSAGDRKITDTQYF TGCAGTGCCGGGGACCGGAAGATCACAGATACGCAGTATTTT
NA TRBJ2-2 TRBV19 NA CASSISQGHGELFF TGTGCCAGTAGTATATCTCAGGGCCACGGGGAGCTGTTTTTT
NA TRBJ1-2 TRBV30 few CAWSIGTYGYTF TGTGCCTGGAGTATTGGAACCTATGGCTACACCTTC
TRBD1 TRBJ2-7 TRBV24-1 NA CATSTRTGTDEQYF TGTGCCACCAGTACCAGGACAGGGACTGACGAGCAGTACTTC
NA TRBJ2-7 TRBV11-2 many CASSLLAGTYEQYF TGTGCCAGCAGCTTACTGGCGGGCACCTACGAGCAGTACTTC
NA TRBJ2-2 TRBV10-3 NA CAIALGSTNTGELFF TGTGCCATCGCCTTAGGGTCCACGAACACCGGGGAGCTGTTTTTT
TRBD1 TRBJ2-7 TRBV24-1 many CATGTGGTYEQYF TGTGCCACCGGGACAGGGGGGACCTACGAGCAGTACTTC
NA TRBJ2-1 TRBV25-1 NA CASSESSIAYNEQFF TGTGCCAGCAGTGAATCGTCAATAGCCTACAATGAGCAGTTCTTC
TRBD1 TRBJ2-3 TRBV29-1 NA CSVSQGASTDTQYF TGCAGCGTTTCCCAGGGGGCTAGCACAGATACGCAGTATTTT
TRBD1 TRBJ1-2 TRBV19 NA CASSTRQGAGHF TGTGCCAGTAGTACCCGACAGGGGGCCGGGCATTTC
TRBD2 TRBJ2-1 TRBV6-2/TRBV6-3 NA CASSDSRLVAGSNEQFF TGTGCCAGCAGTGACTCGAGGCTTGTAGCGGGGTCCAATGAGCAGTTCTTC
TRBD2 TRBJ2-7 TRBV9 few CASSDGTSGPYEQYF TGTGCCAGCAGCGACGGGACTAGCGGACCCTACGAGCAGTACTTC
NA TRBJ1-3 TRBV6-1 many CASTRAENTIYF TGTGCCAGCACAAGAGCAGAGAACACCATATATTTT
TRBD2 TRBJ2-3 TRBV5-1 NA CASSTERGNTDTQYF TGCGCCAGCAGCACCGAGCGGGGGAACACAGATACGCAGTATTTT
NA TRBJ1-3 TRBV15 few CATSKDSSGNTIYF TGTGCCACCAGCAAGGACAGCTCTGGAAACACCATATATTTT
NA TRBJ1-1 TRBV25-1 many CASSAYRVPEAFF TGTGCCAGCAGCGCCTACAGGGTTCCTGAAGCTTTCTTT
NA TRBJ1-6 TRBV5-6 NA CASSLVMREGPPLHF TGTGCCAGCAGCTTGGTTATGAGGGAGGGGCCACCCCTCCACTTT
NA TRBJ1-2 TRBV15 few CATSRAGVRDNYGYTF TGTGCCACCAGCAGAGCGGGGGTGAGGGATAACTATGGCTACACCTTC
TRBD2 TRBJ2-1 TRBV29-1 NA CSAVGLAGGRNEQFF TGCAGCGCTGTGGGGCTAGCGGGAGGGAGGAATGAGCAGTTCTTC
NA TRBJ1-1 TRBV20-1 NA CSAMDGPAFF TGCAGTGCCATGGACGGCCCAGCTTTCTTT
TRBD1 TRBJ1-5 TRBV6-1 NA CASSDQTGEGNQPQHF TGTGCCAGCAGCGACCAGACAGGGGAAGGCAATCAGCCCCAGCATTTT
NA TRBJ1-4 TRBV27 NA CASSSTGAVILGEKPFF TGTGCCAGCAGTTCGACCGGGGCGGTAATATTAGGGGAAAAACCGTTTTTT
TRBD1 TRBJ1-5 TRBV19 NA CASQQGAHQPQHF TGTGCCAGCCAACAGGGGGCCCATCAGCCCCAGCATTTT
TRBD1 TRBJ2-7 TRBV11-2 NA CASSLGVGTGNFEQYF TGTGCCAGCAGTTTGGGGGTAGGGACAGGGAATTTCGAGCAGTACTTC
NA TRBJ2-2 TRBV5-1 NA CASRQGTTGGELFF TGCGCCAGCAGGCAGGGGACGACGGGTGGGGAGCTGTTTTTT
NA TRBJ1-1 TRBV7-2 many CASSFVGGPTEAFF TGTGCCAGCAGCTTCGTGGGGGGCCCCACTGAAGCTTTCTTT
TRBD2 TRBJ2-7 TRBV5-1 many CASSRRPGEGESYEQYF TGCGCCAGCAGCCGGAGACCCGGGGAGGGAGAGTCCTACGAGCAGTACTTC
NA TRBJ1-2 TRBV12-3/TRBV12-4 many CASSFRVANYGYTF TGTGCCAGCAGTTTCAGGGTAGCTAACTATGGCTACACCTTC
NA TRBJ2-3 TRBV20-1 once CSAKTGVGTDTQYF TGCAGTGCCAAGACTGGCGTGGGCACAGATACGCAGTATTTT
NA TRBJ2-5 TRBV10-3 many CAISATRQETQYF TGTGCCATCAGTGCCACCCGCCAAGAGACCCAGTACTTC
NA TRBJ1-1 TRBV10-2 NA CASSLGVANTEAFF TGTGCCAGCAGCTTAGGGGTTGCGAACACTGAAGCTTTCTTT
NA TRBJ2-2 TRBV12-3/TRBV12-4 NA CASSFDGELFF TGTGCCAGCAGTTTCGACGGGGAGCTGTTTTTT
NA TRBJ1-5 TRBV5-1 NA CASSRPRGFSNQPQHF TGCGCCAGCAGCCGCCCCCGGGGTTTCAGCAATCAGCCCCAGCATTTT
NA TRBJ2-3 TRBV7-3 NA CASSLVGDTQYF TGTGCCAGCAGCCTCGTGGGAGATACGCAGTATTTT
NA TRBJ1-1 TRBV7-3 NA CASSPGRGEAEAFF TGTGCCAGCAGCCCAGGGAGGGGGGAAGCTGAAGCTTTCTTT
NA TRBJ1-1 TRBV29-1 NA CSVVGPNTEAFF TGCAGCGTTGTAGGTCCGAACACTGAAGCTTTCTTT
NA TRBJ2-3 TRBV6-5 NA CASSYRPADTQYF TGTGCCAGCAGTTACCGCCCAGCGGATACGCAGTATTTT
NA TRBJ2-1 TRBV20-1 NA CSARALGDNEQFF TGCAGTGCTAGAGCCCTCGGAGACAATGAGCAGTTCTTC
TRBD2 TRBJ2-1 TRBV15 NA CATSRGDSSGLNEQFF TGTGCCACCAGCAGAGGTGATTCTAGCGGGCTCAATGAGCAGTTCTTC
TRBD1 TRBJ1-2 TRBV19 NA CASSPREYRGHGYTF TGTGCCAGTAGTCCCCGCGAATACAGGGGGCATGGCTACACCTTC
TRBD2 TRBJ2-7 TRBV2 NA CARRLAASYEQYF TGTGCCAGGCGACTAGCGGCATCCTACGAGCAGTACTTC
NA TRBJ1-1 TRBV10-3 NA CAISESEGQLNTEAFF TGTGCCATCAGTGAGTCTGAAGGGCAGCTGAACACTGAAGCTTTCTTT
NA TRBJ1-1 TRBV5-4 NA CASNPRQQNTEALF TGTGCCAGCAACCCGCGACAGCAGAACACTGAAGCTCTCTTT
NA TRBJ1-5 TRBV6-1 NA CASSSGMGSNQPQHF TGTGCCAGCAGTAGCGGGATGGGTAGCAATCAGCCCCAGCATTTT
NA TRBJ1-1 TRBV2 NA CATDSEQTEAFF TGTGCCACCGACAGTGAACAAACTGAAGCTTTCTTT
NA TRBJ1-2 TRBV25-1 few CASSEYEGGAGYGYTF TGTGCCAGCAGTGAATATGAAGGGGGGGCAGGCTATGGCTACACCTTC
NA TRBJ2-7 TRBV10-2 few CASSRQSLYEQYF TGCGCCAGCAGTAGGCAGAGCTTATACGAGCAGTACTTC
TRBD1 TRBJ1-2 TRBV19 few CASSVDLLAGGYGYTF TGTGCCAGTAGTGTAGATCTATTGGCAGGGGGCTATGGCTACACCTTC